Listed below are T cell receptor beta chains from one sample, sequenced in a study of siplizumab effects on memory and regulatory T cells. TCRdb's table, derived via immunoSEQ multiplex PCR, lists solely in-frame clones and lacks some. The repertoire holds around 100,000 clones, with roughly 94% as singletons. Sequencing was done on a sample of non-Treg CD4+ T cells sorted from blood. These receptors were taken from a human donor in good health. CDR3s include the opening cysteine and the closing phenylalanine or tryptophan. D genes are given only for firm matches. The listing skips clone size in some rows; elsewhere it reads once, few, many or a size class.

abundance	v_gene	j_gene	d_gene	CDR3aa	CDR3nt
once	TRBV7-2	TRBJ1-2	TRBD1	CASSSRDRVRYGYTF	TGTGCCAGCAGCTCCCGGGACAGGGTTCGCTATGGCTACACCTTC
NA	TRBV18	TRBJ2-7	NA	CASSPARYEQYF	TGTGCCAGCTCACCAGCTCGCTACGAGCAGTACTTC
NA	TRBV5-4	TRBJ2-2	NA	CASGDGDTGELFF	TGTGCCAGCGGGGACGGGGACACCGGGGAGCTGTTTTTT
NA	TRBV11-3	TRBJ2-2	NA	CASSSGSWGDTGELFF	TGTGCCAGCAGCTCGGGGAGTTGGGGGGACACCGGGGAGCTGTTTTTT
NA	TRBV27	TRBJ2-7	NA	CASRGRNYEQYF	TGTGCCAGCAGGGGACGAAACTACGAGCAGTACTTC
NA	TRBV6-1	TRBJ1-5	TRBD1	CASSEYPDRGYQPQHF	TGTGCCAGCAGTGAGTATCCTGACAGGGGATATCAGCCCCAGCATTTT
NA	TRBV5-6	TRBJ2-1	NA	CASSLGGSRGEQFF	TGTGCCAGCAGCTTGGGGGGCAGCCGAGGTGAGCAGTTCTTC
NA	TRBV13	TRBJ2-3	TRBD2	CASSYGLAGLNTQYF	TGTGCCAGCAGCTACGGGCTAGCGGGCCTGAATACGCAGTATTTT
NA	TRBV10-3	TRBJ2-7	TRBD1	CAITSRGRDEQYF	TGTGCCATCACAAGCAGGGGGCGAGACGAGCAGTACTTC
NA	TRBV4-1	TRBJ2-6	TRBD1	CASSQGTGPGGANVLTF	TGCGCCAGCAGCCAAGGGACAGGGCCAGGTGGGGCCAACGTCCTGACTTTC
NA	TRBV5-4	TRBJ2-1	TRBD2	CASSGTRETSYNEQFF	TGTGCCAGCAGTGGGACGCGGGAGACTTCCTACAATGAGCAGTTCTTC
NA	TRBV5-1	TRBJ1-2	TRBD1	CASSRDRRNYGYTF	TGCGCCAGCAGCAGGGACAGGAGAAACTATGGCTACACCTTC
NA	TRBV16	TRBJ1-2	NA	CASSQASTSDNYGYTF	TGTGCCAGCAGCCAAGCGTCTACCTCTGATAACTATGGCTACACCTTC
NA	TRBV7-8	TRBJ1-5	TRBD1	CASSLGAGGFNQPQHF	TGTGCCAGCAGCTTAGGAGCAGGGGGCTTCAATCAGCCCCAGCATTTT
once	TRBV7-8	TRBJ2-7	NA	CASSSRTGSYEQYF	TGTGCCAGCAGCTCTCGTACAGGGTCCTACGAGCAGTACTTC
NA	TRBV6-5	TRBJ2-2	TRBD2	CASSYLAGDTGELFF	TGTGCCAGCAGTTACTTGGCGGGAGACACCGGGGAGCTGTTTTTT
NA	TRBV25-1	TRBJ2-3	TRBD2	CASSVSGTDTQYF	TGTGCCAGCAGTGTTAGCGGGACAGATACGCAGTATTTT
NA	TRBV7-9	TRBJ2-2	NA	CASSLSVNTGELFF	TGTGCCAGCAGCTTATCGGTTAACACCGGGGAGCTGTTTTTT
few	TRBV30	TRBJ2-5	TRBD2	CAWSVPFGLAGEETQYF	TGTGCCTGGAGTGTCCCCTTCGGACTAGCGGGAGAAGAGACCCAGTACTTC
few	TRBV15	TRBJ1-1	NA	CATSKGTAQVEAFF	TGTGCCACCAGCAAGGGTACCGCTCAGGTTGAAGCTTTCTTT
NA	TRBV5-8	TRBJ1-2	NA	CASSLRWAEYGYTF	TGTGCCAGCAGCTTGAGGTGGGCAGAATATGGCTACACCTTC
NA	TRBV10-3	TRBJ2-3	TRBD1	CAIGPAQGAVTDTQYF	TGTGCCATCGGGCCGGCACAGGGGGCTGTCACAGATACGCAGTATTTT
NA	TRBV6-6	TRBJ2-3	TRBD2	CAGGTSGLTDTQYF	TGTGCCGGCGGAACTAGCGGCCTCACAGATACGCAGTATTTT
NA	TRBV7-9	TRBJ1-1	NA	CASSSGTTEAFF	TGTGCCAGCAGCTCCGGAACGACTGAAGCTTTCTTT
once	TRBV19	TRBJ2-5	NA	CASSPRRGTIETQYF	TGTGCCAGTAGTCCCCGGCGAGGGACAATCGAGACCCAGTACTTC
NA	TRBV7-3	TRBJ1-1	NA	CASSPRDTTEAFF	TGTGCCAGCAGCCCGAGGGACACCACTGAAGCTTTCTTT
NA	TRBV5-1	TRBJ2-1	NA	CASSLRAAGYNEQFF	TGCGCCAGCAGCTTGAGGGCCGCGGGTTACAATGAGCAGTTCTTC
NA	TRBV9	TRBJ1-2	NA	CASSVDSRANYGYTF	TGTGCCAGCAGCGTAGATAGCAGGGCTAACTATGGCTACACCTTC
once	TRBV28	TRBJ1-3	TRBD1	CASSSSQGAGNTIYF	TGTGCCAGCAGTTCTAGCCAGGGGGCTGGAAACACCATATATTTT
NA	TRBV5-1	TRBJ1-6	NA	CASSLAMGAYNSPLHF	TGCGCCAGCAGCTTGGCCATGGGGGCCTATAATTCACCCCTCCACTTT
few	TRBV30	TRBJ2-1	TRBD2	CAWSSGLAGSYNEQFF	TGTGCCTGGAGCTCTGGACTAGCGGGCTCCTACAATGAGCAGTTCTTC
NA	TRBV6-5	TRBJ2-7	NA	CASRLFTAAPYEQYF	TGTGCCAGCAGGTTATTCACAGCGGCCCCCTACGAGCAGTACTTC
NA	TRBV2	TRBJ2-7	NA	CASKQDTLYEQYF	TGTGCCAGCAAGCAAGACACCCTCTACGAGCAGTACTTC
few	TRBV2	TRBJ2-7	NA	CASSEYSEQYF	TGTGCCAGCAGTGAGTACAGCGAGCAGTACTTC
NA	TRBV6-4	TRBJ2-1	TRBD1	CASSEGQGSYNEQFF	TGTGCCAGCAGTGAAGGACAGGGAAGCTACAATGAGCAGTTCTTC
NA	TRBV4-2	TRBJ2-2	NA	CASSPYWRVRGGELFF	TGTGCCAGCAGCCCATATTGGAGGGTACGTGGCGGGGAGCTGTTTTTT
NA	TRBV25-1	TRBJ1-1	NA	CASSELGVTNTEAFF	TGTGCCAGCAGTGAACTGGGGGTTACGAACACTGAAGCTTTCTTT
NA	TRBV5-4	TRBJ1-2	TRBD1	CASSLKGQAYGYTF	TGTGCCAGCAGCTTGAAGGGACAGGCCTATGGCTACACCTTC
NA	TRBV5-1	TRBJ1-6	NA	CASSLGGAYNSPLHF	TGCGCCAGCAGCTTGGGTGGCGCCTATAATTCACCCCTCCACTTT
NA	TRBV19	TRBJ1-4	NA	CASSPGGASNEKLFF	TGTGCCAGTAGTCCTGGGGGGGCCTCTAATGAAAAACTGTTTTTT
NA	TRBV9	TRBJ2-6	NA	CASSRRLGDVLTF	TGTGCCAGCAGCCGAAGGTTAGGGGACGTCCTGACTTTC
NA	TRBV5-6	TRBJ1-2	NA	CASSSTQTGRTRYGYTF	TGTGCCAGCAGCTCGACACAGACAGGCCGAACCAGATATGGCTACACCTTC
NA	TRBV7-3	TRBJ2-5	NA	CASSLWGAETQYF	TGTGCCAGCAGCTTATGGGGGGCAGAGACCCAGTACTTC
NA	TRBV5-1	TRBJ2-5	NA	CASSLRESQETQYF	TGCGCCAGCAGCCTCCGGGAATCCCAAGAGACCCAGTACTTC